This TCR beta chain was identified during a study of T cell responses to AZD1222 COVID-19 vaccine (dated by TCRdb to about 2021). With regard to the full study: TCR sequencing was performed for roughly 250 trial participants, of whom 200 to 210 were given two doses of AZD1222 and some 26 were given two doses of MenACWY control vaccine. Enrollment into the trials was organized by age into subgroups of 18-55, 56-69 and 70-plus years, and those subgroups contained about 160, 30 and 59 TCR-sequenced participants, respectively.

The time point tag for this specimen amounts to: about 28 days (+/-7) after the second vaccine dose. AZD1222 recipients whose second dose came at about 4 weeks and those whose second dose came at about 12 weeks were combined into one group, since spike-specific TCR depth and breadth did not differ between the two schedules. The vaccinee samples were drawn from two UK trials, COV001 and COV002, one of which was a single-blind randomized controlled phase 2/3 trial testing AZD1222 (ChAdOx1 nCoV-19) in healthy adults. Trial participant PBMC samples were collected at day 0 and day 28 after the second dose for TCRbeta chain sequencing. The CDR3 covers 15 residues, taking in both the cysteine and the phenylalanine. The retained sequence is limited to the CDR3, 45 bases, with the frame set at the first base. V and J are truncated by 6 bases and 3 bases respectively, leaving an intervening sequence of 19 bases.

What the study reported, not specific to this receptor: Only five or six AZD1222 recipients were SARS-CoV-2 seropositive at baseline, limiting conclusions about previously exposed vaccinees. Spike-specific TCR breadth and depth rose significantly after two AZD1222 doses compared with day 0 and with MenACWY recipients. Because no day 14 peak-response samples were available, the repertoires could be characterized only after the peak T cell response. Participants were mostly white British, with more females than males. The authors suggested clonal diversity may have been underestimated. Epitopes outside the regions mutated in the B.1.351 and B.1.1.7 variants were reportedly recognized by nearly half of the unique spike-specific TCRs. CD4 TCRs associated with the vaccine covered the entire spike protein, and the dominant responses were in regions 160-218 and 743-854. The 56-69-year group was small, and its depth increase did not reach significance, likely because of low power.

The CDR3 regions of human TCRbeta chains were analyzed by immunosequencing. The study's processing was this. TCRs in the repertoires were compared against a reference library of SARS-CoV-2-specific TCRs that had been generated with the MIRA antigen-specificity platform. Breadth was defined as the fraction of unique TCRs that were SARS-CoV-2-associated. Depth was defined as the fraction of total T cells that were SARS-CoV-2-associated. Using the MIRA data, each spike-specific TCR was mapped to the spike region that the TCR reacts to and placed in a CD4 or CD8 class. Log10-transformed breadth and depth values were compared by one-way ANOVA with Sidak's multiple comparisons tests. TCRdb mirrors the immuneACCESS table, restricted to in-frame sequences. Some clones are absent from its copies; in checked studies, under half trace to an unresolved V gene, and the reason for the others is unknown. V, J and clone size are those of that table, while D and trimming were read from the DNA. This sample gives fewer than 120,000 clones in total; less than 95% of them show up just once. In total, the top ten clones hold around 3% of the sample.

This clone was seen just once. No antigen is known for it. Base qualities are not provided; no much larger clone lies one nucleotide away. The sequence was obtained from an adult who received the AZD1222 COVID-19 vaccine. Rearrangement joined TRBV5-7 to TRBJ2-7; no D segment can be confidently identified. TRBV5-7 is an ORF; its function is uncertain. Sequenced here: peripheral blood, sampled 28 days after the second AZD1222 dose. The CDR3 amino acid sequence is: CASTLGSVILYEQYF. The DNA reads TGTGCCAGCACCCTAGGGTCGGTAATCCTCTACGAGCAGTACTTC.